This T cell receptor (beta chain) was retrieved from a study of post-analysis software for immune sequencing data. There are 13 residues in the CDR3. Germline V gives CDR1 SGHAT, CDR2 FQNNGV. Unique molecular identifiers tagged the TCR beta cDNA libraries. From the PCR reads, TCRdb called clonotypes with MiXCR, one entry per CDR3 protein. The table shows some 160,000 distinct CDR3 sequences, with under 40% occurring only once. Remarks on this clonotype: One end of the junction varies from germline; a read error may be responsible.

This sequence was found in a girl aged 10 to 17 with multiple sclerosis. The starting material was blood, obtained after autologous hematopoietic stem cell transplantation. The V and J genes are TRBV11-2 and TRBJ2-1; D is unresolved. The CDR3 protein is CTSSPALYNEQFF. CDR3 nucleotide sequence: TGTACCAGCAGCCCGGCGTTGTACAATGAGCAGTTCTTC.